Listed here is a single TCR beta chain. Measured with immunoSEQ multiplex PCR; TCRdb has only the in-frame clones, and not every one. The data contain 330,000 or so clones, approximately 84% of them seen just once; the ten biggest clones take up under 3%. J lost 6 bases, V lost 2 bases, and 4 bases had no gene match. The CDR3 contains 15 residues. CDR1 MDHEN and CDR2 SYDVKM come from the germline V gene. Enrollees, about 18 to 95 years old, lived in around 23 US areas. The study assigned cohorts using participant-reported clinical history. This specimen belongs to a study of blood T cell repertoires in COVID-19. Study-wide context: In each case, the material was cDNA or gDNA derived from T cells, B-cell-depleted T cells, or PBMCs.

The sample consisted of PBMCs or T cells enriched from blood (not recorded which). V gene TRBV28 combines with J gene TRBJ2-7, with 13 positions matching TRBD2. The clonotype originates from a woman aged 25 to 45 who had recovered from COVID-19. The CDR3: CASSLGLAGASEQYF. CDR3 nucleotides: TGTGCCAGCAGTTTAGGACTAGCGGGAGCCTCCGAGCAGTACTTC.